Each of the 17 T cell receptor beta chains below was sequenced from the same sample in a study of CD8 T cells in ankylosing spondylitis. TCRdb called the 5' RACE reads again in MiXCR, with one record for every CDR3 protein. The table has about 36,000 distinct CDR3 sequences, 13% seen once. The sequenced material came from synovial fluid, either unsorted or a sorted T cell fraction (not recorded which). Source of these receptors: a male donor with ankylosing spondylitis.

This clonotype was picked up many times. The DNA for the CDR3 is TGTGCCAGCAGTTTGGGGTACTACGAGCAGTACTTC. This encodes CASSLGYYEQYF. The V and J genes are TRBV12-3 or TRBV12-4 and TRBJ2-7; no clear D. CDR3 length: 12 residues. Trimming left V 3 bases short and J 3 bases short, with 6 bases between.

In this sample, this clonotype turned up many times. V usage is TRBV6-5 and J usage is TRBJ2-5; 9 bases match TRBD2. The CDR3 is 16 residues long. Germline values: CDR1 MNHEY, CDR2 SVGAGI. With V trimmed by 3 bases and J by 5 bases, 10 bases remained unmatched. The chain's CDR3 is CASSYSFSGRGETQYF. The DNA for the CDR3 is TGTGCCAGCAGTTATTCCTTTAGCGGGAGAGGGGAGACCCAGTACTTC.

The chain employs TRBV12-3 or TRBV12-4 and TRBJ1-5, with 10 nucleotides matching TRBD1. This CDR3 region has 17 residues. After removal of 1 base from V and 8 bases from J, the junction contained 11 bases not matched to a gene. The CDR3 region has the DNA TGTGCCAGCAGTTTAGGACAGGGGGCGGTTTATCGGGAGCCCCAGCATTTT. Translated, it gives CASSLGQGAVYREPQHF.

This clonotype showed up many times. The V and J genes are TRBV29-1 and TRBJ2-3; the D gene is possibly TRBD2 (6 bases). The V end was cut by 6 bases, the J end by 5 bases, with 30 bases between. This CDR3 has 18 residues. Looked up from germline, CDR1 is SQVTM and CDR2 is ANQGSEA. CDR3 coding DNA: TGCAGCGTAAGAGAGCAGGGATTTGTGGAGCGGGCAAGAGATACGCAGTATTTT. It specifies CSVREQGFVERARDTQYF.

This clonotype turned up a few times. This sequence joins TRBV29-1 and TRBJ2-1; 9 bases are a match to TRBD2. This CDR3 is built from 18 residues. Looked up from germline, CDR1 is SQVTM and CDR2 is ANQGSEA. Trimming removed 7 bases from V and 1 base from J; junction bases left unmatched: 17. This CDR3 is CSAPSGNPAGGSYNEQFF. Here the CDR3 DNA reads TGCAGCGCCCCGAGCGGGAACCCAGCGGGAGGTTCCTACAATGAGCAGTTCTTC.

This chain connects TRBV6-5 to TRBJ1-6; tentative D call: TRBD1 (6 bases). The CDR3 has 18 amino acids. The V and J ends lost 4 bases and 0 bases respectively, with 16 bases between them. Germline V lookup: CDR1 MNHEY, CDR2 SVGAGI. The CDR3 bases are TGTGCCAGCAGTTCCCGGACAGCCCACAGCTCCTATAATTCACCCCTCCACTTT. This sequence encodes CASSSRTAHSSYNSPLHF.

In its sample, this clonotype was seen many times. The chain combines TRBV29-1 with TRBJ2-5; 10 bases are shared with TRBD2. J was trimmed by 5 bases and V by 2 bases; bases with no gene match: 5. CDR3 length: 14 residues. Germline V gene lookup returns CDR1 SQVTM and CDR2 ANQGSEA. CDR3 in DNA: TGCAGCGTTGAACATTCTAGCGGGGGTGAGACCCAGTACTTC. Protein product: CSVEHSSGGETQYF.

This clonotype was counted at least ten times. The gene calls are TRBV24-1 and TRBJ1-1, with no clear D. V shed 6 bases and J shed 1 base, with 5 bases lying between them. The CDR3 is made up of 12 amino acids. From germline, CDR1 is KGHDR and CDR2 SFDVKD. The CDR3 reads CATSRGNTEAFF. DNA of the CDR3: TGTGCCACCAGTCGTGGGAACACTGAAGCTTTCTTT.

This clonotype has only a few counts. DNA for the CDR3: TGTGCCAGCAGTCCCCTAGCGGGGGTCGTCGAGACCCAGTACTTC. As protein: CASSPLAGVVETQYF. The V gene is TRBV27, the J gene TRBJ2-5, with 10 nucleotides matching TRBD2. J lost 5 bases, V lost 5 bases, and 8 bases had no gene match. CDR1 and CDR2 from the germline V gene are MNHEY and SMNVEV (reference sequence). This CDR3 is built from 15 residues.

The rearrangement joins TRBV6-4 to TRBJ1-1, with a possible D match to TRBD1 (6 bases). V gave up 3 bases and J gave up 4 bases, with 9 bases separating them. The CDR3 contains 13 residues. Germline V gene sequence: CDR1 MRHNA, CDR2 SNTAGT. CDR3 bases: TGTGCCAGCAGTGAAGGGGGGACCACTGAAGCTTTCTTT. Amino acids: CASSEGGTTEAFF.

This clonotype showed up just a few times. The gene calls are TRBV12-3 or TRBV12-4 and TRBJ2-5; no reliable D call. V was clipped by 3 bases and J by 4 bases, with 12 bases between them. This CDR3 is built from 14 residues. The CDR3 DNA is TGTGCCAGCAGTTTCGGCCCCCGAGGAGAGACCCAGTACTTC. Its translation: CASSFGPRGETQYF.

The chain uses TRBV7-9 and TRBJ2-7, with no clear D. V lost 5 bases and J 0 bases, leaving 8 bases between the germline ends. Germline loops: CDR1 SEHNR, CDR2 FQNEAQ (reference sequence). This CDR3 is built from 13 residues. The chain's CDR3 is CASSPMSSYEQYF. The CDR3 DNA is TGTGCCAGCAGCCCTATGAGCTCCTACGAGCAGTACTTC.

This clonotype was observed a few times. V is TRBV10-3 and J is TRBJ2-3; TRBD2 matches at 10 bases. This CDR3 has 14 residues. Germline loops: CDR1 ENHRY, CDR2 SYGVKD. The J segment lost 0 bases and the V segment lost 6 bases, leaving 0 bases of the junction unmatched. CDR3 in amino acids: CAIRGLASTDTQYF. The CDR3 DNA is TGTGCCATCAGGGGACTAGCGAGCACAGATACGCAGTATTTT.

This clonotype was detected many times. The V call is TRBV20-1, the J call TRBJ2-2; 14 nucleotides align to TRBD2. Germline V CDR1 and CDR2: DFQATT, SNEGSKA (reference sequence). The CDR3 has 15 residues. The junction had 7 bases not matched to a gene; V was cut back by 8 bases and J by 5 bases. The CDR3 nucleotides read TGCAGTCTATCGACTAGCGGGAGGGATACCGGGGAGCTGTTTTTT. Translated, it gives CSLSTSGRDTGELFF.

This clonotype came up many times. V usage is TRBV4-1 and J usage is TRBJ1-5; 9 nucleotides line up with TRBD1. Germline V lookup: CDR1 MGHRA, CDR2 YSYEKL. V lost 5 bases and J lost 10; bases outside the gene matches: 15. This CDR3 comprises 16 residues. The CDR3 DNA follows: TGCGCCAGCAGCGGATCTGTTGGACAGGGGTTTTATCCCCAGCATTTT. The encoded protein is CASSGSVGQGFYPQHF.

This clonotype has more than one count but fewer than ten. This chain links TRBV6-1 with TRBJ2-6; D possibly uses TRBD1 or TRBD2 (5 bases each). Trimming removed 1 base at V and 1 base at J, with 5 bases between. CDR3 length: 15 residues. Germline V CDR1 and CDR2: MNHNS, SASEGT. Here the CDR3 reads CASSEGGSGANVLTF. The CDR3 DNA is TGTGCCAGCAGTGAAGGGGGGTCTGGGGCCAACGTCCTGACTTTC.

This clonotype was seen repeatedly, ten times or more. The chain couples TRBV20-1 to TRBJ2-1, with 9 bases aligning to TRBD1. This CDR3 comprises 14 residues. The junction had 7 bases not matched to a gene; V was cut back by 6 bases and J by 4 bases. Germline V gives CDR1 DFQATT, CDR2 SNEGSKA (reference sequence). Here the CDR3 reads CSARQGVGYNEQFF. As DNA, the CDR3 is TGCAGTGCCAGACAGGGGGTAGGATACAATGAGCAGTTCTTC.